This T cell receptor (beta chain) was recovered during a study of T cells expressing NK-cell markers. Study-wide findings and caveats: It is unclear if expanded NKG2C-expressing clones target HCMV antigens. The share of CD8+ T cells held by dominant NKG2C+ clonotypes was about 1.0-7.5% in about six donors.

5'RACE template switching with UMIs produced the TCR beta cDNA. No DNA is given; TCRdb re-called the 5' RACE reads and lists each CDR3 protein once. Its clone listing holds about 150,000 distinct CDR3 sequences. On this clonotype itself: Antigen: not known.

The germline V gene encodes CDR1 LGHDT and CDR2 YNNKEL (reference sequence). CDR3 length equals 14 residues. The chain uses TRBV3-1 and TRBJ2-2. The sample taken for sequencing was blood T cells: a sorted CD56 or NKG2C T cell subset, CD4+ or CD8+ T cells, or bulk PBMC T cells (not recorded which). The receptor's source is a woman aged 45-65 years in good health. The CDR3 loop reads CASSQGLNTGELFF.